This entry lists 7 T cell receptor beta chains sequenced from one sample in a study of long-term antiretroviral therapy in people with HIV. An immunoSEQ assay, version v3.0, was performed at survey level. Here immunoSEQ multiplex PCR was the method, and the copy in TCRdb shows in-frame clones only, minus some. The sample includes about 28,000 clones, over 85% of them seen just once. The sample in question was unsorted PBMCs, obtained 1.8 years after starting antiretroviral therapy. The receptors come from a woman between 18 and 29 years old with HIV.

The chain has TRBV7-9 and TRBJ1-1, with D uncertain. Germline assignment: CDR1 SEHNR and CDR2 FQNEAQ (reference sequence). Trimming left V 5 bases short and J 7 bases short, with 11 bases between. This CDR3 region has 12 residues. CDR3 sequence: CASSPGPFEAFF. CDR3 DNA: TGTGCCAGCAGCCCTGGACCGTTTGAAGCTTTCTTT.

This sequence joins TRBV27 and TRBJ2-7, with D unresolved. Trimming stripped 0 bases from V and 6 bases from J, with 9 bases between. The CDR3 is 13 residues long. Germline V gene data show CDR1 as MNHEY and CDR2 as SMNVEV (reference sequence). This CDR3 is CASSLSSLREQYF. CDR3 bases: TGTGCCAGCAGTTTATCATCCCTTCGCGAGCAGTACTTC.

CDR3: CASSYGTVGSYNEQFF. The DNA for the CDR3 is TGTGCCAGCAGCTACGGGACAGTAGGGTCCTACAATGAGCAGTTCTTC. The gene calls are TRBV6-6 and TRBJ2-1, with 7 bases lining up with TRBD1. The J segment lost 1 base and the V segment lost 6 bases, leaving 9 bases of the junction unmatched. This CDR3 region has 16 residues. The germline V gene encodes CDR1 MNHNY and CDR2 SVGAGI (reference sequence).

J is TRBJ1-3 and V is TRBV28, with TRBD1 matching 9 bases. V was pared by 6 bases and J by 2 bases, with 5 bases of the junction left unmatched. In germline, CDR1 is MDHEN, CDR2 SYDVKM. The CDR3 is 15 amino acids. CDR3: CASRGTGRTGNTIYF. The CDR3 nucleotides are TGTGCCAGCAGGGGGACAGGGCGCACTGGAAACACCATATATTTT.

The chain links TRBV2 to TRBJ1-1; D gene unclear. The germline V and J ends were trimmed by 5 bases and 6 bases, with 13 bases remaining between them. The germline V gene has CDR1 SNHLY and CDR2 FYNNEI. There are 13 residues in the CDR3. The CDR3 region is CASSPGAGPEAFF. CDR3 sequence (DNA): TGTGCCAGCAGTCCCGGAGCCGGCCCTGAAGCTTTCTTT. The variable domain in full, with the rest retrieved from reference TRBV2 and TRBJ1-1, is EPEVTQTPSHQVTQMGQEVILRCVPISNHLYFYWYRQILGQKVEFLVSFYNNEISEKSEIFDDQFSVERPDGSNFTLKIRSTKLEDSAMYFCASSPGAGPEAFFGQGTRLTVV.

The chain combines TRBV28 with TRBJ2-7, with 9 bases that match TRBD1. Trimming at V came to 0 bases and at J to 5 bases, leaving 8 bases not matched to a gene. The CDR3 runs 16 residues. CDR1 MDHEN and CDR2 SYDVKM come from the germline V gene. In nucleotides, the CDR3 is TGTGCCAGCAGTTTATGGACGGGACAGGGTATCCACGAGCAGTACTTC. Its protein is CASSLWTGQGIHEQYF.

The J gene is TRBJ1-1, the V gene TRBV5-1; TRBD1 might be the D (5 bases). The CDR3 covers 12 residues. Germline-derived CDR1 and CDR2 are SGHRS and YFSETQ. The V end lost 6 bases, the J end lost 4 bases, and 10 bases lay between the germline ends. CDR3 bases: TGCGCCAGCAAGGAGGGGAGCACTGAAGCTTTCTTT. Its protein is CASKEGSTEAFF.